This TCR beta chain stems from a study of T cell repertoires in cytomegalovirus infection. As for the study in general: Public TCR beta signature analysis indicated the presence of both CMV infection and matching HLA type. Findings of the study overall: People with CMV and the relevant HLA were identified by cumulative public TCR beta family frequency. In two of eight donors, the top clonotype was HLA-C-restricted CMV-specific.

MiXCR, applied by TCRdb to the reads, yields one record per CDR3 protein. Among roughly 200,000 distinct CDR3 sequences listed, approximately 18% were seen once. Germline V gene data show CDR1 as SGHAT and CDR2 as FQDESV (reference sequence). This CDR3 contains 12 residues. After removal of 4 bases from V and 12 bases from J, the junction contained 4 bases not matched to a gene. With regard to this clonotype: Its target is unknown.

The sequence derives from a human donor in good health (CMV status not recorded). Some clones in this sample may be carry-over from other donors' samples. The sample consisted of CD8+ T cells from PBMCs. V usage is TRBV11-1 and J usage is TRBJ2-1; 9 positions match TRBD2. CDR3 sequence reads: CASSSRREGQFF. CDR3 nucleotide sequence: TGTGCCAGCAGCTCTCGGCGGGAGGGGCAGTTCTTC.